The 4 T cell receptor beta chains in this list originate from one sample, sequenced in a study of blood T cell repertoires in COVID-19. Using immunoSEQ multiplex PCR, the repertoire was profiled, and TCRdb retains in-frame clones only, with some absent. The repertoire consists of 400,000 to 500,000 clones, with roughly 90% occurring once and the leading ten covering under 1.5%. The sample taken for sequencing was peripheral blood. These receptor sequences come from a woman in her 30s with active or convalescent COVID-19.

V gene TRBV10-1 combines with J gene TRBJ2-3, with unresolved D. In germline, CDR1 is WNHNN, CDR2 SYGVQD (reference sequence). CDR3 length: 12 amino acids. V was cut by 2 bases and J by 4 bases, with 4 bases left in between. CDR3 DNA sequence: TGCGCCAGCAGTGAGATAGCAGATACGCAGTATTTT. Amino acid sequence: CASSEIADTQYF.

V usage is TRBV7-2 and J usage is TRBJ2-6; no firm D call. CDR3 size: 15 residues. V dropped 5 bases and J dropped 3 bases, with 11 bases sitting between them. The germline V gene encodes CDR1 SGHTA and CDR2 FQGNSA. The CDR3 spells CASSPPPLGANVLTF. The CDR3 DNA is TGTGCCAGCAGCCCCCCCCCTCTTGGGGCCAACGTCCTGACTTTC.

The chain has TRBV7-8 and TRBJ2-5; weak D call: TRBD2 (6 bases). The CDR3 contains 13 residues. CDR1 is SGHVS and CDR2 is FQNEAQ in the germline V gene. Trimming cost V 5 bases and J 5 bases, with 12 bases left between them. The CDR3 loop is CASSHRGLETQYF. CDR3 sequence (DNA): TGTGCCAGCAGCCACCGGGGGTTGGAGACCCAGTACTTC.

This chain connects TRBV4-1 to TRBJ2-7, with TRBD1 identical over 7 bases. The CDR3 is 15 residues long. With 4 bases clipped from V and 3 bases from J, the junction kept 9 bases outside the gene matches. Germline CDR1 MGHRA, CDR2 YSYEKL. The CDR3 DNA is TGCGCCAGCAGCCTCGAGGGACAGTGGGACTACGAGCAGTACTTC. Encoded protein: CASSLEGQWDYEQYF.